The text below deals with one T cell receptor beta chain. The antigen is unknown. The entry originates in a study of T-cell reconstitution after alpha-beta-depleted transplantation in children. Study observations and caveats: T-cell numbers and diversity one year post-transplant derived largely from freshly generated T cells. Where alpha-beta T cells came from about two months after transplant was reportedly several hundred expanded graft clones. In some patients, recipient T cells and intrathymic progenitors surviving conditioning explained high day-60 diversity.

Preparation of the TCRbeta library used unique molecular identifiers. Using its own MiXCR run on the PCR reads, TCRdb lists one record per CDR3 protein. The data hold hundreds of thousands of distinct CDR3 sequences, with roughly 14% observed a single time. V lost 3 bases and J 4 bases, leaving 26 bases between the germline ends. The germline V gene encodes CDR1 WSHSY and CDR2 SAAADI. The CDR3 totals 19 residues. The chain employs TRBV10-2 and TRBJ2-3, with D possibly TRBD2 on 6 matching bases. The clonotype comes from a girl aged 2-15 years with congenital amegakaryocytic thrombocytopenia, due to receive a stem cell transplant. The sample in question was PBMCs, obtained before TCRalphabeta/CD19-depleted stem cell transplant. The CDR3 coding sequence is TGCGCCAGCAGTGACAAGGTTATAGGCCTAGCGATTGATGCAGATACGCAGTATTTT. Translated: CASSDKVIGLAIDADTQYF.